Each of the 8 T cell receptor beta chains below was sequenced from the same sample in a study of vaccination effects on CD4 cells after COVID-19. Antigen-specific CD4+ T cells were first expanded with viral peptide pools by the ViraFEST assay and only then sequenced. Researchers isolated CD4+ T cells once ten to eleven days of culture had elapsed. The person had a PCR-confirmed SARS-CoV-2 infection during March to December 2020. For these TCRs, the target antigens are not known. Measured with immunoSEQ multiplex PCR; TCRdb has only the in-frame clones, and not every one. This repertoire shows roughly 26,000 clones, around 82% found once; its top ten account for 16%. The specimen was CD4+ T cells from PBMCs cultured with HCoV-NL63 spike peptides, collected before COVID-19 vaccination. These receptors were obtained from a human donor who had a prior SARS-CoV-2 infection.

The table lists this clone with a few counts. The CDR3 spells CASSQDLADSYSPLHF. CDR3 nucleotide sequence: TGCGCCAGCAGCCAAGATCTGGCAGATTCTTATTCACCCCTCCACTTT. This chain joins TRBV4-1 and TRBJ1-6; no clear D. This CDR3 region has 16 residues. With 0 bases removed from V and 8 bases from J, the gap between germline ends came to 14 bases. Germline values: CDR1 MGHRA, CDR2 YSYEKL.

The chain employs TRBV11-3 and TRBJ2-2; D is undetermined. This CDR3 contains 14 residues. V lost 4 bases, J lost 4 bases, and 10 bases lay in between. Germline V lookup: CDR1 SGHNT, CDR2 YENEEA. CDR3 sequence reads: CASSWTALTGELFF. The CDR3 DNA reads as TGTGCCAGCAGCTGGACGGCTCTCACCGGGGAGCTGTTTTTT.

CDR3: CASSLLIGQAETQYF. As DNA, the CDR3 is TGCGCCAGCAGCTTGCTAATAGGACAGGCAGAGACCCAGTACTTC. The V and J genes are TRBV5-1 and TRBJ2-5; 7 bases are a match to TRBD1. CDR1 and CDR2 from the germline V gene are SGHRS and YFSETQ. The CDR3 is 15 amino acids. J gave up 4 bases and V 1 base, and 7 bases lay outside the gene matches.

This clone is a singleton in its sample. The chain employs TRBV5-1 and TRBJ2-2; 8 nucleotides line up with TRBD1. J lost 2 bases, V lost 4 bases, and 4 bases had no gene match. This CDR3 comprises 15 residues. The germline V gene encodes CDR1 SGHRS and CDR2 YFSETQ. In DNA form, the CDR3 reads TGCGCCAGCAGCGAGGGACAGGCAAACACCGGGGAGCTGTTTTTT. As protein: CASSEGQANTGELFF.

Details on this clone: At one end the junction does not follow the germline gene, possibly because of a read error. V and J are TRBV7-9 and TRBJ2-2, with D hard to call. Germline-derived CDR1 and CDR2 are SEHNR and FQNEAQ (reference sequence). This CDR3 contains 14 residues. The CDR3 region has the DNA TGTGCCAGCAGCCCCATTGGGAACGCCGGGGAGCTGTTTTTT. Its protein is CASSPIGNAGELFF.

The chain employs TRBV19 and TRBJ1-2; D gene ambiguous. CDR3 length: 12 residues. Trimming shortened V by 8 bases and J by 5 bases, and 12 bases separated the two germline ends. The germline CDR1 and CDR2 sequences are LNHDA and SQIVND (reference sequence). The CDR3 region has the DNA TGTGCCAGTGAGGACTTCGGGTATGGCTACACCTTC. It specifies CASEDFGYGYTF. Based on the CDR3 plus reference TRBV19 and TRBJ1-2, the full variable domain is DGGITQSPKYLFRKEGQNVTLSCEQNLNHDAMYWYRQDPGQGLRLIYYSQIVNDFQKGDIAEGYSVSREKKESFPLTVTSAQKNPTAFYLCASEDFGYGYTFGSGTRLTVV.

This sequence joins TRBV6-5 and TRBJ2-1, with TRBD2 matching over 13 bases. CDR1 is MNHEY, CDR2 SVGAGI, per germline. The CDR3 is 14 amino acids. V lost 8 bases to trimming and J lost 9 bases; unmatched junction nucleotides: 7. This CDR3 is CASHRLAGGGEQFF. As DNA, the CDR3 is TGTGCCAGCCATAGACTAGCGGGAGGCGGTGAGCAGTTCTTC.

This clone was recorded a few times. This chain joins TRBV27 and TRBJ2-1, with D hard to call. Per germline, CDR1 MNHEY and CDR2 SMNVEV (reference sequence). Trimming left V 5 bases short and J 8 bases short, with 10 bases between. The CDR3 runs to 12 residues. The CDR3 DNA follows: TGTGCCAGCAGTACCCTTTTGGATGAGCAGTTCTTC. Translation: CASSTLLDEQFF.